This note documents a single T cell receptor (beta chain) sequence. Its antigen target is currently unknown. One end of the junction varies from germline; a read error may be responsible. The CDR3 runs 15 amino acids, cysteine and phenylalanine included. Only the CDR3 region is kept as DNA, spanning 45 bases read in frame from base 1. CDR1 and CDR2, per the germline V gene (reference sequence), are SSHAT and FNYEAQ. The immunoSEQ Assay, a bias-controlled multiplex PCR, was used to amplify TCRbeta CDR3 regions from genomic DNA. From the authors' description of their analysis: Nucleated cell counts per sample were estimated from amplification of reference gene primers within the assay. To quantify the absolute abundance of each unique TCRbeta CDR3 rearrangement, sequence reads were collapsed and filtered. Productive Simpson clonality was computed per sample as the square root of Simpson's diversity index over productive rearrangements. Imported from immuneACCESS, the table was reduced by TCRdb to in-frame sequences with V and J called. These copies leave out some clones; in studies compared against another copy, an unresolved V gene accounts for under half, and the cause of the remainder is not known. The D gene and trimming were derived from the DNA, and the V and J assignments and clone size from that table. This sample gives tens of thousands of clones in total; 80% to 90% of them show up just once. The ten largest clones add up to less than 5.5% of the sample.

The data derive from a study of blood T cell repertoires in COVID-19 (dated by TCRdb to about 2020). With respect to the entire study: Collaborator samples came from the United States, Italy and Spain and covered acute and convalescent phases of COVID-19. Samples came from the ongoing ImmuneRACE study (first 160 participants) plus 1,254 subjects from 6 global collaborators. Subjects who had been exposed to COVID-19, were actively infected with it, or had recovered from it provided the deeply sampled blood TCRbeta repertoires that made up the dataset. The repertoires were made available in a free public database intended to serve as a resource for research on the immune response to SARS-CoV-2. Where available, HLA class I and class II types were taken from metadata supplied by the sample provider and were not determined by assay-based typing. Nearly every sample came with metadata listing a de-identified subject ID, COVID-19 status, age in years and sex. The prospective study material was composed of cDNA or gDNA derived from T cells, B-cell-depleted T cells, or PBMCs. Beyond this particular receptor, the publication reports: How much clinical and demographic metadata was included differed by source and by participant, and the metadata was provided uncurated.

Collaborating institutions collected whole blood in K2EDTA tubes following their own protocols. For TCRbeta analysis, collaborators shipped samples in one of three forms: frozen whole blood, isolated PBMCs, or DNA extracted from either of those sample types. The sequence joins TRBV7-7 to TRBJ2-5; TRBD1 is perhaps the D gene, given 5 matching bases. Specimen: peripheral blood. The TCR was taken from a human donor in a cohort sampled during active COVID-19. The CDR3 amino acid sequence is: CASSVSGNPQETQYF. The DNA reads TGTGCTAGCAGCGTCTCAGGGAACCCACAAGAGACCCAGTACTTC.